This T cell receptor beta chain appears in the sequencing data of a study of somatic mutations in cytotoxic T cells in rheumatoid arthritis. Findings and caveats of the study: TRBV07 appeared slightly underrepresented in the rheumatoid arthritis patients. That finding was not adjusted to account for multiple comparisons. Antigens targeted by the expanded CD8+ clones were unknown.

Once isolated by positive magnetic bead selection, the CD4+ and CD8+ cells had their purity checked by flow cytometry. Produced via immunoSEQ multiplex PCR; TCRdb's table is partial and in-frame only. The profile shows approximately 18,000 clones, approximately 69% of them singletons. Regarding this clone: Its matching antigen is unknown.

CDR3 size: 15 residues. Germline-derived CDR1 and CDR2 are LNHDA and SQIVND (reference sequence). The V segment lost 3 bases and the J segment 6 bases; nucleotides outside the gene matches: 8. Source material: CD8+ T cells sorted from blood. The gene calls are TRBV19 and TRBJ1-1, with 9 bases that match TRBD1. This TCR was sampled from a man aged 55 to 69 in good health. The DNA of the CDR3 is TGTGCCAGTAGTATGTCAACAGGGGGCTTCGCTGAAGCTTTCTTT. Amino acids: CASSMSTGGFAEAFF.